This is a list of T cell receptor beta chains from one sample in a study of CD8 T cells in Susac syndrome. TCRdb reprocessed the immunoSEQ multiplex PCR reads via MiXCR and lists one record per CDR3 protein. The repertoire holds some 400,000 distinct CDR3 sequences, with approximately 85% as singletons. Sequencing was done on a sample of CD8+ T cells from PBMCs. These receptors were obtained from a human donor with multiple sclerosis. CDR3s include the opening cysteine and the closing phenylalanine or tryptophan. A D gene is named only where the DNA matches it firmly. Clone size is shown for a subset of rows, as once, few, many or a class of expanded clone.

j_gene | d_gene | v_gene | abundance | CDR3nt | CDR3aa
TRBJ2-1 | . | TRBV7-8 | . | TGTGCCAGCGGCTTAGAAGGCAGTCTATCCTACAATGAGCAGTTCTTC | CASGLEGSLSYNEQFF
TRBJ1-1 | . | TRBV12-3/TRBV12-4 | . | TGTGCCAGCAGTTTCTTCCCGGGGCACGGAGATGACACTGAAGCTTTCTTT | CASSFFPGHGDDTEAFF
TRBJ2-1 | . | TRBV2 | . | TGTGCCAGCAGTGAAGCGCAAATGTCCCCGGTGTACAATGAGCAGTTCTTC | CASSEAQMSPVYNEQFF
TRBJ1-6 | . | TRBV30 | . | TGTGCCTTACAACTTCGGGAGGGTAGCTCCTATAATTCACCCCTCCACTTT | CALQLREGSSYNSPLHF
TRBJ2-1 | . | TRBV27 | . | TGTGCCAGCAGCCTCGACACTATGGCGGCCTCCAATGAGCAGTTCTTC | CASSLDTMAASNEQFF
TRBJ1-2 | . | TRBV12-3/TRBV12-4 | . | TGTGCCAGCAGTTTAGGACTCTGGGCCTATGGCTACACCTTC | CASSLGLWAYGYTF
TRBJ2-3 | . | TRBV7-9 | once | TGTGCCAGCAGCCCGAGTGGGCGATCAGATACGCAGTATTTT | CASSPSGRSDTQYF
TRBJ2-1 | . | TRBV27 | . | TGTGCCAGCAGTTTAACGGACGGAAATGAGCAGTTCTTC | CASSLTDGNEQFF
TRBJ2-5 | TRBD1 | TRBV4-1 | . | TGCGCCAGCAGCCAAGGGACAGGGGAAGAGACCCAGTACTTC | CASSQGTGEETQYF
TRBJ2-3 | . | TRBV20-1 | . | TGCAGTGCTCGTTCTAGCACAGATACGCAGTATTTT | CSARSSTDTQYF
TRBJ2-2 | . | TRBV4-1 | . | TGCGCCAGCAGCCAAGATCGAGGGGCATACACCGGGGAGCTGTTTTTT | CASSQDRGAYTGELFF
TRBJ2-7 | . | TRBV29-1 | . | TGCAGCGCCTGGACGGGAACCTACGAGCAGTACTTC | CSAWTGTYEQYF
TRBJ2-3 | TRBD1 | TRBV24-1 | . | TGTGCCACCAGTGATACGACAGGGAGCTACACAGATACGCAGTATTTT | CATSDTTGSYTDTQYF
TRBJ1-1 | . | TRBV25-1 | . | TGTGCCAGCAGTGACGCATTGGAAGCTTTCTTT | CASSDALEAFF
TRBJ1-5 | . | TRBV27 | . | TGTGCCAGCAGTTTTGGGTTCGACCAGCCCCAGCATTTT | CASSFGFDQPQHF
TRBJ2-7 | . | TRBV19 | . | TGTGCCAGTAGTAATGGGCAGTCCTACGAGCAGTACTTC | CASSNGQSYEQYF
TRBJ1-5 | . | TRBV5-4 | . | TGTGCCAGCAGCTCTACCCCGGATTTAAATCAGCCCCAGCATTTT | CASSSTPDLNQPQHF
TRBJ2-3 | . | TRBV4-1 | . | TGCGCCAGCAGCTCACGACTCGATACGCAGTATTTT | CASSSRLDTQYF